Each of the 19 T cell receptor beta chains below was sequenced from the same sample in a study of monozygotic twins with inflammatory bowel disease. TCRdb re-called the 5' RACE reads and shows each CDR3 protein once, DNA omitted. The sample table sets out about 330,000 distinct CDR3 sequences. Sequencing input: blood. The receptors derive from a human donor with ulcerative colitis or Crohn's disease, or a healthy co-twin of an affected twin (not recorded which).

The gene calls are TRBV20-1 and TRBJ2-1; TCRdb proposes TRBD2, but this gene call is untestable without DNA. This CDR3 comprises 14 residues. The germline gives CDR1 DFQATT, CDR2 SNEGSKA (reference sequence). CDR3: CSASVGLGSDEQFF.

This sequence joins TRBV6-5 and TRBJ2-4; absent DNA, TCRdb's TRBD2 call cannot be checked. The CDR3 runs to 16 residues. Germline CDR1 and CDR2: MNHEY and SVGAGI. The CDR3 protein is CASSYREGLAKNIQYF.

The genes are TRBV4-3 and TRBJ1-1; TCRdb proposes TRBD1, but this gene call is untestable without DNA. This CDR3 is built from 15 residues. Germline-derived CDR1 and CDR2 are LGHNA and YSLEER. This CDR3 reads CASSQDHGGLTEAFF.

V is TRBV4-1 and J is TRBJ2-7; TCRdb's assignment of TRBD1 cannot be checked, as there is no DNA. Germline CDR1 reads MGHRA; CDR2 reads YSYEKL. This CDR3 comprises 16 residues. CDR3 loop: CASSQAGAGGYYEQYF.

This sequence joins TRBV7-6 and TRBJ2-7; TCRdb lists TRBD2, though no DNA is available to test this call. This CDR3 contains 15 residues. Germline assignment: CDR1 SGHVS and CDR2 FNYEAQ. CDR3 amino acids: CASSLGGNRDYEQYF.

The chain combines TRBV20-1 with TRBJ2-3; TCRdb's D gene call, TRBD2, goes unchecked for lack of DNA. Germline loops: CDR1 DFQATT, CDR2 SNEGSKA (reference sequence). The CDR3 has 14 residues. CDR3 region: CSASLAGVADTQYF.

V is TRBV14 and J is TRBJ2-7. Germline V CDR1 and CDR2: SGHDN, FVKESK. The CDR3 consists of 11 residues. CDR3 in amino acids: CASAAGYEQYF.

This chain connects TRBV5-1 to TRBJ2-5. Germline CDR1 is SGHRS and CDR2 is YFSETQ. The CDR3 consists of 12 residues. The CDR3 loop is CASSQDQETQYF.

The chain couples TRBV5-5 to TRBJ2-3; the D call from TCRdb, TRBD1, cannot be confirmed without DNA. This CDR3 is 17 amino acids long. Germline V gene lookup returns CDR1 SGHKS and CDR2 YYEKEE (reference sequence). The CDR3 reads CASSLVLSGGATDTQYF. Supplemented by reference TRBV5-5 and TRBJ2-3, the full variable domain reads DAGVTQSPTHLIKTRGQQVTLRCSPISGHKSVSWYQQVLGQGPQFIFQYYEKEERGRGNFPDRFSARQFPNYSSELNVNALLLGDSALYLCASSLVLSGGATDTQYFGPGTRLTVL.

This chain links TRBV5-1 with TRBJ2-3; TCRdb calls TRBD2, which cannot be checked without DNA. This CDR3 comprises 14 residues. Germline assignment: CDR1 SGHRS and CDR2 YFSETQ. The CDR3 reads CASSDSGGSDTQYF.

The V gene is TRBV7-8, the J gene TRBJ1-6; the TRBD1 assignment by TCRdb is unverifiable without DNA. This CDR3 comprises 16 residues. Germline values: CDR1 SGHVS, CDR2 FQNEAQ. CDR3 sequence: CASSDKQGNYNSPLHF.

V is TRBV30 and J is TRBJ1-3. Germline V lookup: CDR1 GTSNPN, CDR2 SVGIG (reference sequence). The CDR3 covers 14 residues. The CDR3 loop is CAWSGLFSGNTIYF.

V gene TRBV5-1 combines with J gene TRBJ2-7. This CDR3 spans 16 amino acids. Germline CDR1 and CDR2: SGHRS and YFSETQ. CDR3 loop: CASSLGRNPSIYEQYF.

The chain employs TRBV28 and TRBJ1-2. The CDR3 totals 15 residues. In germline, CDR1 is MDHEN, CDR2 SYDVKM. The CDR3 protein is CASRASQKTWDGYTF.

This rearrangement joins TRBV27 to TRBJ1-5. The CDR3 spans 14 residues. The germline gives CDR1 MNHEY, CDR2 SMNVEV (reference sequence). CDR3 sequence: CASAGGYSNQPQHF.

The genes are TRBV9 and TRBJ2-2; the D call from TCRdb, TRBD1, cannot be confirmed without DNA. The CDR3 has 17 amino acids. Germline CDR1 reads SGDLS; CDR2 reads YYNGEE. CDR3 protein: CASSVGDLRTNTGELFF.

The V call is TRBV3-1, the J call TRBJ2-2; no DNA is available, so the TRBD2 call from TCRdb remains unchecked. This CDR3 has 16 amino acids. The germline V gene has CDR1 LGHDT and CDR2 YNNKEL (reference sequence). The CDR3 protein is CASSPGGSGTSGELFF.

This rearrangement joins TRBV7-6 to TRBJ2-1; the D call of TRBD1 rests on TCRdb alone, since no DNA is present to check it. Germline V gene data show CDR1 as SGHVS and CDR2 as FNYEAQ. CDR3 length: 14 residues. The CDR3: CASSLLGGPDEQFF.

V is TRBV5-4 and J is TRBJ2-1; the TRBD1 assignment by TCRdb is unverifiable without DNA. The CDR3 is 19 residues long. Germline lookup yields CDR1 SGHNT and CDR2 YYREEE (reference sequence). The CDR3: CASSLARLGLWGGRNEQFF.